Below are 22 T cell receptor beta chains sequenced from a single sample in a study of cytomegalovirus exposure and HLA in healthy donors. The PCR made use of 60 Vbeta and 13 Jbeta primers. Clones were read by immunoSEQ multiplex PCR, and TCRdb kept only the in-frame ones, dropping some. The sample holds approximately 140,000 clones; approximately 79% are singletons and the top ten take about 1%. The sample comprised PBMCs. Receptor source: a man between 18 and 29 years old in good health and CMV-seronegative.

The sample holds one count of this clone. This rearrangement joins TRBV6-4 to TRBJ1-5; D remains unclear. The CDR3 loop spans 16 amino acids. The V gene's germline CDR1 is MRHNA and CDR2 SNTAGT. The V and J ends lost 0 bases and 2 bases respectively, with 11 bases between them. CDR3 nucleotide sequence: TGTGCCAGCAGTGACTCGATGGAGGGTGGCAATCAGCCCCAGCATTTT. This sequence encodes CASSDSMEGGNQPQHF.

The V and J genes are TRBV9 and TRBJ1-6; D unresolved. Trimming pared 3 bases from V and 7 bases from J, leaving 14 bases between. Germline loops: CDR1 SGDLS, CDR2 YYNGEE. This CDR3 is 15 amino acids long. The DNA of the CDR3 is TGTGCCAGCAGCGCCGTATCTAACTCGAATTCACCCCTCCACTTT. Translation: CASSAVSNSNSPLHF.

The CDR3 region has the DNA TGTGCCACCCAAATAGAAACCGATGAAGCTTTCTTT. Translating it yields CATQIETDEAFF. This chain connects TRBV19 to TRBJ1-1; D call uncertain. This CDR3 contains 12 residues. The V gene lost 10 bases and the J gene lost 7 bases, with 16 bases spanning the gap. Germline-derived CDR1 and CDR2 are LNHDA and SQIVND (reference sequence). Drawing the rest from reference TRBV19 and TRBJ1-1, the complete variable domain is DGGITQSPKYLFRKEGQNVTLSCEQNLNHDAMYWYRQDPGQGLRLIYYSQIVNDFQKGDIAEGYSVSREKKESFPLTVTSAQKNPTAFYLCATQIETDEAFFGQGTRLTVV.

The gene calls are TRBV7-2 and TRBJ1-6; no firm D call. Deletions cut 1 base from V and 4 bases from J, with 11 bases between. The length of the CDR3 is 16 residues. Germline V CDR1 and CDR2: SGHTA, FQGNSA. This CDR3 reads CASSLEAAVYNSPLHF. The CDR3 DNA is TGTGCCAGCAGCTTAGAAGCGGCAGTTTATAATTCACCCCTCCACTTT.

The chain joins TRBV6-6 to TRBJ1-5, with D maybe TRBD1 (5 bases). V was clipped by 6 bases and J by 6 bases, with 15 bases between them. The V gene's germline CDR1 is MNHNY and CDR2 SVGAGI (reference sequence). CDR3 length equals 14 residues. CDR3: CASSTTDVTQPQHF. Written as DNA, the CDR3 is TGTGCCAGCAGCACGACAGACGTCACTCAGCCCCAGCATTTT.

Comment on this clone: The same CDR3 also results from other DNA sequences found in this sample. This chain links TRBV5-1 with TRBJ1-3; D uncertain. CDR1 is SGHRS and CDR2 is YFSETQ in the germline V gene. The CDR3 is made up of 14 amino acids. The ends were cut back, 0 bases at V and 0 bases at J, with 4 bases in the middle. CDR3 loop: CASSLAGSGNTIYF. In DNA, the CDR3 is TGCGCCAGCAGCTTGGCAGGCTCTGGAAACACCATATATTTT.

CDR3 coding DNA: TGTGCCAGTAGTGCCGGGACTAGCCTAATCTACGAGCAGTACTTC. Amino acids: CASSAGTSLIYEQYF. The rearrangement uses TRBV19 and TRBJ2-7; TRBD2 agrees at 9 bases. From germline, CDR1 is LNHDA and CDR2 SQIVND (reference sequence). The length of the CDR3 is 15 residues. V was pared by 5 bases and J by 3 bases, with 8 bases of the junction left unmatched.

The chain has TRBV5-1 and TRBJ1-2, with a possible D match to TRBD1 (5 bases). CDR3 size: 13 residues. Trimming removed 0 bases at V and 5 bases at J, with 8 bases between. CDR1 SGHRS and CDR2 YFSETQ come from the germline V gene. DNA for the CDR3: TGCGCCAGCAGCTTGGACAGGTGGTATGGCTACACCTTC. Translation: CASSLDRWYGYTF.

J is TRBJ1-2 and V is TRBV9; 12 positions match TRBD1. The CDR3 is 14 residues long. Germline V lookup: CDR1 SGDLS, CDR2 YYNGEE. The ends lost 3 bases at V and 7 bases at J; junction bases unmatched: 4. The CDR3 loop is CASSAGQGARGYTF. The CDR3 region has the DNA TGTGCCAGCAGCGCGGGACAGGGGGCGCGTGGCTACACCTTC.

The rearrangement uses TRBV25-1 and TRBJ1-3; possible D gene TRBD1, 6 bases. The CDR3 is 16 amino acids. Trimming left V 2 bases short and J 3 bases short, with 14 bases between. In germline, CDR1 is MGHDK, CDR2 SYGVNS. The DNA of the CDR3 is TGTGCCAGCAGTGAAGGGGGGGGGCGTTTTGGAAACACCATATATTTT. Its protein product is CASSEGGGRFGNTIYF.

The chain has TRBV7-8 and TRBJ2-4, with 8 positions matching TRBD2. V trimming: 4 bases; J trimming: 6 bases; junction bases outside the gene matches: 8. The germline V gene encodes CDR1 SGHVS and CDR2 FQNEAQ. The CDR3 runs 15 residues. Here the CDR3 reads CASSWGNGGGNIQYF. CDR3 DNA sequence: TGTGCCAGCAGCTGGGGAAACGGGGGGGGAAACATTCAGTACTTC.

In this sample, this clone turned up a few times. The chain joins TRBV5-1 to TRBJ1-4; unclear D gene. Trimming removed 1 base from V and 7 bases from J, with 11 bases in between. Germline-derived CDR1 and CDR2 are SGHRS and YFSETQ. This CDR3 is 14 amino acids long. CDR3 amino acids: CASSLTSPFEKLFF. In DNA form, the CDR3 reads TGCGCCAGCAGCTTGACTTCTCCGTTTGAAAAACTGTTTTTT.

This chain links TRBV19 with TRBJ1-1; 8 nucleotides match TRBD1. The CDR3 is 18 residues long. J gave up 10 bases and V 1 base, and 20 bases lay outside the gene matches. Looked up from germline, CDR1 is LNHDA and CDR2 is SQIVND (reference sequence). The CDR3 sequence is CASSIVAPGQGALGGAFF. In nucleotides, the CDR3 is TGTGCCAGTAGTATAGTGGCCCCCGGGCAGGGGGCGCTTGGGGGAGCTTTCTTT.

The gene calls are TRBV5-1 and TRBJ2-5; possible D gene TRBD1, 7 bases. CDR1 and CDR2 from the germline V gene are SGHRS and YFSETQ. V lost 5 bases and J lost 2, with 19 bases in between. This CDR3 is built from 16 residues. CDR3 region: CASSKGAKAGQETQYF. CDR3 coding DNA: TGCGCCAGCAGTAAGGGGGCGAAGGCGGGACAAGAGACCCAGTACTTC.

The genes are TRBV19 and TRBJ2-3; weak D call: TRBD2 (7 bases). Germline CDR1 LNHDA, CDR2 SQIVND (reference sequence). The V end lost 5 bases, the J end lost 1 base, and 16 bases lay between the germline ends. This CDR3 comprises 16 residues. This CDR3 reads CASSEGGPTRTDTQYF. The CDR3 bases are TGTGCCAGTAGTGAGGGGGGGCCGACTCGCACAGATACGCAGTATTTT. Combining the CDR3 with reference TRBV19 and TRBJ2-3 gives the whole variable domain DGGITQSPKYLFRKEGQNVTLSCEQNLNHDAMYWYRQDPGQGLRLIYYSQIVNDFQKGDIAEGYSVSREKKESFPLTVTSAQKNPTAFYLCASSEGGPTRTDTQYFGPGTRLTVL.

This chain joins TRBV14 and TRBJ2-5; no clear D gene. The CDR3 runs to 12 residues. Between the trimmed V and J ends, which lost 4 bases and 5 bases, there was a span of 8 bases. CDR1 and CDR2 from the germline V gene are SGHDN and FVKESK. Here the CDR3 reads CASSPSRETQYF. The CDR3, as DNA: TGTGCCAGCAGCCCCTCGCGGGAGACCCAGTACTTC.

This clone occurred once. This chain links TRBV5-1 with TRBJ2-1, with a tentative D call TRBD1 (5 bases). The CDR3 consists of 13 residues. The germline gives CDR1 SGHRS, CDR2 YFSETQ. Trimming left V 1 base short and J 4 bases short, with 6 bases between. CDR3 amino acids: CASSLTGYNEQFF. In nucleotides, the CDR3 is TGCGCCAGCAGCTTGACAGGATACAATGAGCAGTTCTTC.

The chain joins TRBV27 to TRBJ2-7; D possibly corresponds to TRBD2 (6 bases). The germline V gene has CDR1 MNHEY and CDR2 SMNVEV (reference sequence). The V end was cut by 0 bases, the J end by 0 bases, with 15 bases between. The CDR3 covers 17 residues. CDR3 nucleotide sequence: TGTGCCAGCAGTTTATCCCCGCTCCGGGGGTACTCCTACGAGCAGTACTTC. This codes for CASSLSPLRGYSYEQYF.

The chain has TRBV5-4 and TRBJ1-1; possibly TRBD1 for D (5 bases). The CDR3 is 15 residues long. Germline-derived CDR1 and CDR2 are SGHNT and YYREEE (reference sequence). Trimming removed 4 bases at V and 5 bases at J, with 18 bases between. The CDR3 DNA sequence: TGTGCCAGCAGCCCCGGGGGGAGGGAAGGTACTGAAGCTTTCTTT. This codes for CASSPGGREGTEAFF. The full variable domain, rest sourced from reference TRBV5-4 and TRBJ1-1, is ETGVTQSPTHLIKTRGQQVTLRCSSQSGHNTVSWYQQALGQGPQFIFQYYREEENGRGNFPPRFSGLQFPNYSSELNVNALELDDSALYLCASSPGGREGTEAFFGQGTRLTVV.

V is TRBV6-1 and J is TRBJ2-5; TRBD2 matches at 10 bases. The CDR3 totals 15 residues. V lost 2 bases to trimming and J lost 2 bases; unmatched junction nucleotides: 2. CDR1 is MNHNS, CDR2 SASEGT, per germline. The CDR3 nucleotides read TGTGCCAGCAGTGAACTAGCGGGGGCTCAAGAGACCCAGTACTTC. Translated: CASSELAGAQETQYF.

The genes are TRBV7-2 and TRBJ2-7; D is ambiguous. V was shortened by 5 bases and J by 2 bases, with 16 bases between the two germline ends. CDR1 SGHTA and CDR2 FQGNSA come from the germline V gene. CDR3 length equals 15 residues. As DNA, the CDR3 is TGTGCCAGCAGCCCATCCGGTGCGTCCCCCTACGAGCAGTACTTC. Protein: CASSPSGASPYEQYF.

CDR3 bases: TGTGCCAGCAGCAGAGGGGGCGTTGTTTCAGGCTACACCTTC. The encoded protein is CASSRGGVVSGYTF. The V call is TRBV5-6, the J call TRBJ1-2, with 7 bases fitting TRBD1. Germline V gene sequence: CDR1 SGHDT, CDR2 YYEEEE. The CDR3 is 14 residues long. The V gene end was trimmed by 4 bases and the J gene end by 8 bases; junction bases not matched to a gene: 11.